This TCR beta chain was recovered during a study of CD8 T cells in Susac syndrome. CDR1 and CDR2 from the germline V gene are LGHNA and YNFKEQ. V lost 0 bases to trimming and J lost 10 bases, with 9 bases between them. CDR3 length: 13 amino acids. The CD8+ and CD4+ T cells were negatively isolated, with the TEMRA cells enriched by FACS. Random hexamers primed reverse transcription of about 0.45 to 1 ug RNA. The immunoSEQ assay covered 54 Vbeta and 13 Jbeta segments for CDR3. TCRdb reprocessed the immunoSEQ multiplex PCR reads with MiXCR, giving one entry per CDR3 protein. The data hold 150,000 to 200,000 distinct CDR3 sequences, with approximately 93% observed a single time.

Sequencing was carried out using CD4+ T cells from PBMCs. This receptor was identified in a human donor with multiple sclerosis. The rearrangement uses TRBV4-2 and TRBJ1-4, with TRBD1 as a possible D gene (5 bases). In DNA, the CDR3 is TGTGCCAGCAGCCAAGATCGGGGGGGAAAACTGTTTTTT. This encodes CASSQDRGGKLFF.